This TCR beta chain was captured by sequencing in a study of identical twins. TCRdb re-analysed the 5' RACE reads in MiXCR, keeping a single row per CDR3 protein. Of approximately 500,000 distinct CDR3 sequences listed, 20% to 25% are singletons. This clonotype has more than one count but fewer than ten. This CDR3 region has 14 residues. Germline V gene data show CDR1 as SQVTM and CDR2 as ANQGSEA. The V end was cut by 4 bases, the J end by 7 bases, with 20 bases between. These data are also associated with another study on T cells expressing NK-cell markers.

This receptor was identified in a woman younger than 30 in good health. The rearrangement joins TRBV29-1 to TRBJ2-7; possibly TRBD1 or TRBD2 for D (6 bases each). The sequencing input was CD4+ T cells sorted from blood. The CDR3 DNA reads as TGCAGCGTTGGCTGGGGTTGGGGGGCTGATGAGCAGTACTTC. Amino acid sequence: CSVGWGWGADEQYF.